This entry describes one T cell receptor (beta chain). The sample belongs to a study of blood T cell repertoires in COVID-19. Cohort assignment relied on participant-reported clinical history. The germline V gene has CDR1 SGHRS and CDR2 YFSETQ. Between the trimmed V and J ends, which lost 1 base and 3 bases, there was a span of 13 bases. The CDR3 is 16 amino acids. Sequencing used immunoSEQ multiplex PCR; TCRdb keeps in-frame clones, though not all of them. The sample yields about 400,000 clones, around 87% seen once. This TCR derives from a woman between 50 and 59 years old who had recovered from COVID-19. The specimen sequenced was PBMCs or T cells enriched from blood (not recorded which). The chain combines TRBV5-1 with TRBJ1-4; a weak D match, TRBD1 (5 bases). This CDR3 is CASSLTYRFPNEKLFF. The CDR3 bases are TGCGCCAGCAGCTTGACCTACAGGTTCCCTAATGAAAAACTGTTTTTT.